The 17 T cell receptor beta chains listed next were all sequenced from one sample in a study of T cells after yellow fever vaccination. Each CDR3 protein is one row after TCRdb ran MiXCR on the 5' RACE reads. The table lists some 420,000 distinct CDR3 sequences, roughly 20% of them singletons. Sample: PBMCs, taken before the yellow fever booster vaccination. These receptors came from a man between 18 and 29 years old who received the YFV17D yellow fever vaccine.

This clonotype was detected a few times. V and J are TRBV11-2 and TRBJ1-1, with D maybe TRBD1 (5 bases). The CDR3 is made up of 15 amino acids. V gave up 2 bases and J gave up 6 bases, with 16 bases separating them. The germline CDR1 and CDR2 sequences are SGHAT and FQNNGV. The CDR3 nucleotides are TGTGCCAGCAGCTTACTCAGGGCCCAAGGTGCTGAAGCTTTCTTT. Translation: CASSLLRAQGAEAFF.

This clonotype appeared a few times. The gene calls are TRBV20-1 and TRBJ1-1; D may be TRBD1 (5 bases). V was cut by 4 bases and J by 6 bases, with 12 bases left in between. Looked up from germline, CDR1 is DFQATT and CDR2 is SNEGSKA (reference sequence). This CDR3 region has 12 residues. In nucleotides, the CDR3 is TGCAGTGCTAAGGGGCCGTTCGCTGAAGCTTTCTTT. Encoded protein: CSAKGPFAEAFF.

The table lists this clonotype with a few counts. J is TRBJ1-5 and V is TRBV12-3 or TRBV12-4, with D possibly being TRBD1 (6 bases). The CDR3 extends over 12 amino acids. Trimming pared 6 bases from V and 6 bases from J, leaving 9 bases between. The CDR3 region is CASRGGVQPQHF. CDR3 DNA sequence: TGTGCCAGCAGAGGGGGGGTTCAGCCCCAGCATTTT.

V and J are TRBV5-1 and TRBJ2-5; possibly TRBD2 for D (5 bases). CDR3 length equals 15 residues. V was shortened by 0 bases and J by 5 bases, with 14 bases between the two germline ends. Per the germline V gene, CDR1 is SGHRS and CDR2 is YFSETQ. CDR3 sequence (DNA): TGCGCCAGCAGCTTGGACCGTTTAGGGAGTGAGACCCAGTACTTC. Protein product: CASSLDRLGSETQYF.

In its sample, this clonotype was seen a few times. This chain connects TRBV27 to TRBJ2-2; 14 nucleotides match TRBD2. CDR3 length: 18 residues. V was pared by 3 bases and J by 5 bases, with 8 bases of the junction left unmatched. Germline V gene sequence: CDR1 MNHEY, CDR2 SMNVEV (reference sequence). Here the CDR3 DNA reads TGTGCCAGCAGTTTGACTAGCGGGGGGGCAGAGAGGACCGGGGAGCTGTTTTTT. Translated: CASSLTSGGAERTGELFF.

The chain is built from TRBV24-1 and TRBJ1-2, with 7 bases that match TRBD1. Germline-derived CDR1 and CDR2 are KGHDR and SFDVKD. This CDR3 contains 14 residues. The V gene end was trimmed by 4 bases and the J gene end by 8 bases; junction bases not matched to a gene: 9. CDR3 in amino acids: CATSEPGQFQGYTF. The CDR3 DNA reads TGTGCCACCAGTGAACCGGGACAGTTTCAAGGCTACACCTTC.

This clonotype was counted a few times. The genes are TRBV6-4 and TRBJ2-3; D may be TRBD1 or TRBD2 (7 bases each). Looked up from germline, CDR1 is MRHNA and CDR2 is SNTAGT. The CDR3 runs to 15 residues. Trimming pared 7 bases from V and 3 bases from J, leaving 17 bases between. This CDR3 is CASKRDSSKTDTQYF. DNA for the CDR3: TGTGCCAGCAAGCGGGACAGTTCCAAAACAGATACGCAGTATTTT.

In its sample, this clonotype was seen a few times. V and J are TRBV5-1 and TRBJ2-7; a possible D gene is TRBD1 (5 bases). This CDR3 spans 14 amino acids. Germline V gene data show CDR1 as SGHRS and CDR2 as YFSETQ. Trimming left V 3 bases short and J 6 bases short, with 16 bases between. CDR3 coding DNA: TGCGCCAGCAGCTCGAATGCCCCAGGGTTCGAGCAGTACTTC. The encoded protein is CASSSNAPGFEQYF.

This clonotype was seen more than once but under ten times. This rearrangement joins TRBV7-2 to TRBJ2-5; 7 nucleotides line up with TRBD1. With 4 bases clipped from V and 3 bases from J, the junction kept 5 bases outside the gene matches. The CDR3 runs to 14 residues. Germline V CDR1 and CDR2: SGHTA, FQGNSA. The CDR3, as DNA: TGTGCCAGCAGCTCAGACAGGGCCGAAGAGACCCAGTACTTC. Translation: CASSSDRAEETQYF.

This clonotype was seen just once. The chain joins TRBV7-4 to TRBJ1-1; 11 bases match TRBD1. This CDR3 is 15 amino acids long. After removal of 5 bases from V and 4 bases from J, the junction contained 6 bases not matched to a gene. CDR1 SGHVT and CDR2 SQSDAQ come from the germline V gene. CDR3 sequence: CASSTRGQGGTEAFF. The DNA for the CDR3 is TGTGCCAGCAGCACTAGGGGACAGGGGGGCACTGAAGCTTTCTTT.

The chain couples TRBV9 to TRBJ2-5; 7 positions agree with TRBD2. The CDR3 extends over 15 amino acids. The germline gives CDR1 SGDLS, CDR2 YYNGEE. Losses at the gene ends were 4 bases for V and 8 bases for J; bases not matched to a gene: 14. CDR3 in amino acids: CASSSSGAGRDTQYF. The CDR3 region has the DNA TGTGCCAGCAGCTCGAGTGGGGCGGGGAGGGATACCCAGTACTTC.

The genes are TRBV30 and TRBJ1-2; no clear D. The CDR3 consists of 12 residues. V lost 4 bases, J lost 4 bases, and 10 bases lay in between. CDR1 and CDR2 from the germline V gene are GTSNPN and SVGIG (reference sequence). CDR3 bases: TGTGCCTGGAATCCAGGTTCCTATGGCTACACCTTC. It encodes CAWNPGSYGYTF.

V usage is TRBV7-9 and J usage is TRBJ2-3; no firm D call. The CDR3 has 16 residues. V was shortened by 2 bases and J by 2 bases, with 14 bases between the two germline ends. Germline V gene lookup returns CDR1 SEHNR and CDR2 FQNEAQ (reference sequence). The CDR3 sequence: CASSLIVGRNTDTQYF. The CDR3 DNA reads as TGTGCCAGCAGCTTAATCGTTGGCAGGAACACAGATACGCAGTATTTT.

This clonotype was counted only a few times. The V gene is TRBV11-2, the J gene TRBJ1-2; a weak D match, TRBD1 (6 bases). Germline-derived CDR1 and CDR2 are SGHAT and FQNNGV. There are 14 residues in the CDR3. Trimming took 5 bases from V and 2 from J, leaving 12 bases between them. This chain's CDR3 is CASSQGLENYGYTF. DNA of the CDR3: TGTGCCAGCAGCCAGGGGTTAGAGAACTATGGCTACACCTTC.

This clonotype was detected a few times. The chain recombines TRBV11-2 with TRBJ2-7; 7 nucleotides agree with TRBD1. From germline, CDR1 is SGHAT and CDR2 FQNNGV. The CDR3 sequence is 13 residues long. With V trimmed by 3 bases and J by 6 bases, 5 bases remained unmatched. The CDR3 DNA reads as TGTGCCAGCAGCTTGGTAAGGGGGCCCGAGCAGTACTTC. The encoded protein is CASSLVRGPEQYF.

This clonotype was counted a few times. The V call is TRBV19, the J call TRBJ1-2; D possibly corresponds to TRBD1 (5 bases). V shed 10 bases and J shed 8 bases, with 20 bases lying between them. CDR3 length: 13 residues. Germline CDR1 and CDR2: LNHDA and SQIVND (reference sequence). The CDR3 region has the DNA TGTGCCATACGACGCGTCGGGGGGATAGGCTACACCTTC. Translated, it gives CAIRRVGGIGYTF.

This clonotype was seen at least ten times. The chain uses TRBV5-1 and TRBJ1-5, with D possibly matching TRBD1 (5 bases). The CDR3 has 15 residues. The V end lost 1 base, the J end lost 2 bases, and 10 bases lay between the germline ends. Germline-derived CDR1 and CDR2 are SGHRS and YFSETQ. The CDR3: CASSLRGDGNQPQHF. CDR3 nucleotide sequence: TGCGCCAGCAGCTTGCGAGGGGATGGCAATCAGCCCCAGCATTTT.